One and the same sample provided the 30 T cell receptor beta chains below, sequenced in a study of T-cell reconstitution after alpha-beta-depleted transplantation in children. Unique molecular identifiers were incorporated during preparation of the TCRbeta library. TCRdb re-called the PCR reads through MiXCR, storing one row per CDR3 protein. The sample lists a few hundred thousand distinct CDR3 sequences; around 9.7% were seen once. Sample: PBMCs from the stem cell graft donor, taken from the stem cell graft. Receptor source: a human donor who donated a stem cell graft to a child with SCID.

This chain joins TRBV7-2 and TRBJ2-7, with D uncertain. V lost 4 bases, J lost 9 bases, and 10 bases lay in between. The germline V gene has CDR1 SGHTA and CDR2 FQGNSA. This CDR3 is built from 11 residues. CDR3 region: CASSSTKGQYF. DNA for the CDR3: TGTGCCAGCAGCTCGACAAAGGGGCAGTACTTC.

This clonotype was found a few times. The chain couples TRBV20-1 to TRBJ2-4; TRBD2 matches at 11 bases. The length of the CDR3 is 19 residues. Germline CDR1 and CDR2: DFQATT and SNEGSKA (reference sequence). With V trimmed by 6 bases and J by 0 bases, 16 bases remained unmatched. For the CDR3, the DNA is TGCAGTGCAGCAGGACCCTCTAGCGGGGGGCTTTTAGCCAAAAACATTCAGTACTTC. Amino acids: CSAAGPSSGGLLAKNIQYF.

This clonotype appeared many times. The chain carries TRBV5-1 and TRBJ2-2; D not certain. Germline V gene lookup returns CDR1 SGHRS and CDR2 YFSETQ. Trimming took 4 bases from V and 5 from J, leaving 12 bases between them. This CDR3 comprises 14 residues. CDR3 amino acids: CASSLGWITGELFF. For the CDR3, the DNA is TGCGCCAGCAGCCTCGGATGGATTACCGGGGAGCTGTTTTTT.

The rearrangement joins TRBV5-6 to TRBJ2-2; D may match TRBD1 or TRBD2 (6 bases each). Trimming cost V 4 bases and J 4 bases, with 11 bases left between them. The CDR3 extends over 14 amino acids. Looked up from germline, CDR1 is SGHDT and CDR2 is YYEEEE. CDR3 nucleotide sequence: TGTGCCAGCAGCCCTAGGGGGGTCACCGGGGAGCTGTTTTTT. Translating it yields CASSPRGVTGELFF.

This clonotype was seen many times. The V and J genes are TRBV6-2 or TRBV6-3 and TRBJ2-3, with D perhaps matching TRBD2 (7 bases). The germline V gene has CDR1 MNHEY and CDR2 SVGEGT. The CDR3 sequence is 15 residues long. Trimming took off 5 bases at V and 5 bases at J, with 17 bases between the two ends. The CDR3 protein is CASSRGGAFRDTQYF. The DNA for the CDR3 is TGTGCCAGCAGTCGAGGGGGGGCCTTCCGAGATACGCAGTATTTT.

This clonotype was observed many times. This chain joins TRBV21-1 and TRBJ2-7. TRBV21-1 is noted as a pseudogene. The CDR3 is 15 residues long. Here the CDR3 reads CASSKEGRQSYEQYF. The CDR3 DNA reads as TGTGCCAGCAGCAAAGAAGGCAGGCAATCCTACGAGCAGTACTTC.

This clonotype was seen a handful of times. The genes are TRBV20-1 and TRBJ2-3, with 8 bases identical to TRBD1. Germline V gene sequence: CDR1 DFQATT, CDR2 SNEGSKA (reference sequence). CDR3 length equals 14 residues. The trim removed 3 bases at V and 6 bases at J, leaving 8 bases unmatched. In DNA form, the CDR3 reads TGCAGTGCTAGCGCGGACAGGGAGGAGGATACGCAGTATTTT. It yields the protein CSASADREEDTQYF.

Ten or more counts support this clonotype. The chain couples TRBV12-3 or TRBV12-4 to TRBJ1-5, with 7 bases aligning to TRBD1. The CDR3 loop spans 16 amino acids. V lost 6 bases to trimming and J lost 3 bases; unmatched junction nucleotides: 11. The CDR3 DNA sequence: TGTGCCAGCAGCCGCGCCCGGGACAGCCTCAATCAGCCCCAGCATTTT. The encoded protein is CASSRARDSLNQPQHF.

The sample holds many counts of this clonotype. This rearrangement joins TRBV6-4 to TRBJ2-3, with D perhaps TRBD1 or TRBD2 (5 bases each). V was pared by 4 bases and J by 0 bases, with 8 bases between. This CDR3 region has 14 residues. CDR1 and CDR2 (germline): MRHNA, SNTAGT. The CDR3 spells CASSARDSTDTQYF. The CDR3 DNA is TGTGCCAGCAGTGCCAGGGACAGCACAGATACGCAGTATTTT.

This clonotype appeared many times. This sequence joins TRBV29-1 and TRBJ2-5; unclear D gene. Germline CDR1 SQVTM, CDR2 ANQGSEA. Trimming cost V 5 bases and J 4 bases, with 14 bases left between them. The CDR3 has 13 amino acids. The CDR3 nucleotides are TGCAGCGTTCGGCGCCCGCCAGGAGAGACCCAGTACTTC. Residues: CSVRRPPGETQYF.

This clonotype has a handful of counts. The chain couples TRBV5-1 to TRBJ2-1; the match to TRBD2 covers 7 bases. The CDR3 has 15 residues. J lost 5 bases, V lost 6 bases, and 11 bases had no gene match. The germline CDR1 and CDR2 sequences are SGHRS and YFSETQ. CDR3 bases: TGCGCCAGCACCCTGGGGGGGTATGCCAACAATGAGCAGTTCTTC. Translation gives CASTLGGYANNEQFF.

Many counts were recorded for this clonotype. The V gene is TRBV12-3 or TRBV12-4, the J gene TRBJ2-2; 8 bases line up with TRBD2. There are 13 residues in the CDR3. V dropped 6 bases and J dropped 8; count of bases not matched to a gene: 5. CDR3 residues: CASSPGGQGELFF. The CDR3 region has the DNA TGTGCCAGCAGCCCGGGGGGGCAAGGGGAGCTGTTTTTT.

This clonotype came up many times. The rearrangement links TRBV29-1 to TRBJ2-3; 9 bases agree with TRBD2. CDR3 size: 17 residues. V dropped 1 base and J dropped 4; count of bases not matched to a gene: 12. Germline V gene sequence: CDR1 SQVTM, CDR2 ANQGSEA. CDR3 coding DNA: TGCAGCGTTGAAGGGTCTTCGCGGGGGGGCTCCGCAGATACGCAGTATTTT. Protein product: CSVEGSSRGGSADTQYF.

This clonotype was recorded many times. V usage is TRBV11-2 and J usage is TRBJ2-1; D possibly uses TRBD1 or TRBD2 (5 bases each). V lost 4 bases and J 5 bases, leaving 12 bases between the germline ends. This CDR3 is 14 amino acids long. Germline V gene lookup returns CDR1 SGHAT and CDR2 FQNNGV. The CDR3 reads CASSWDGDHNEQFF. The CDR3 bases are TGTGCCAGCAGCTGGGACGGGGATCACAATGAGCAGTTCTTC.

This clonotype was counted at least ten times. The chain joins TRBV4-3 to TRBJ2-1; TRBD2 matches at 9 bases. The V and J ends lost 1 base and 8 bases, in that order; junction bases with no gene match: 6. The CDR3 loop spans 15 amino acids. From germline, CDR1 is LGHNA and CDR2 YSLEER. CDR3 amino acids: CASSQATRGGDEQFF. The CDR3 nucleotides are TGCGCCAGCAGCCAAGCTACGCGGGGGGGGGATGAGCAGTTCTTC.

This clonotype was observed at least ten times. The rearrangement joins TRBV27 to TRBJ1-2; D not resolved. The length of the CDR3 is 13 residues. Germline values: CDR1 MNHEY, CDR2 SMNVEV (reference sequence). The V gene lost 5 bases and the J gene lost 4 bases, with 11 bases spanning the gap. CDR3 DNA sequence: TGTGCCAGCAGTGCCTACATGTCCTATGGCTACACCTTC. This encodes CASSAYMSYGYTF.

This clonotype was seen many times. This sequence joins TRBV30 and TRBJ2-2; no clear D. Germline CDR1 and CDR2: GTSNPN and SVGIG (reference sequence). The length of the CDR3 is 13 residues. V was shortened by 3 bases and J by 2 bases, with 7 bases between the two germline ends. The CDR3 here is CAWRGSNTGELFF. The CDR3 nucleotides read TGTGCCTGGAGAGGTTCTAACACCGGGGAGCTGTTTTTT.

This clonotype has a count of ten or more. This sequence joins TRBV5-1 and TRBJ2-5; no definite D call. The CDR3 length is 11 residues. V was trimmed by 6 bases and J by 4 bases, leaving 7 bases between them. Per the germline V gene, CDR1 is SGHRS and CDR2 is YFSETQ. CDR3 in DNA: TGCGCCAGCACGACGGGAGAGACCCAGTACTTC. It translates to CASTTGETQYF. Looking up the rest from reference TRBV5-1 and TRBJ2-5 gives the full variable domain: KAGVTQTPRYLIKTRGQQVTLSCSPISGHRSVSWYQQTPGQGLQFLFEYFSETQRNKGNFPGRFSGRQFSNSRSEMNVSTLELGDSALYLCASTTGETQYFGPGTRLLVL.

At least ten counts were recorded for this clonotype. The rearrangement links TRBV29-1 to TRBJ1-5; the D gene is possibly TRBD1 (5 bases). Germline-derived CDR1 and CDR2 are SQVTM and ANQGSEA. Trimming removed 6 bases at V and 8 bases at J, with 17 bases between. This CDR3 has 13 residues. The chain's CDR3 is CSVGEGLGEPQHF. For the CDR3, the DNA is TGCAGCGTGGGAGAGGGTTTGGGGGAGCCCCAGCATTTT.

This clonotype was observed many times. CDR3 nucleotides: TGTGCCAGCAGCGGCTGGGACAGGGCGAGGAATGAGCAGTTCTTC. Protein: CASSGWDRARNEQFF. The chain combines TRBV5-5 with TRBJ2-1, with 9 bases identical to TRBD1. The CDR3 totals 15 residues. After removal of 4 bases from V and 7 bases from J, the junction contained 9 bases not matched to a gene. The germline V gene encodes CDR1 SGHKS and CDR2 YYEKEE (reference sequence).

This clonotype has at least ten counts. The chain combines TRBV12-3 or TRBV12-4 with TRBJ2-3; D tentatively reads TRBD1 or TRBD2 (6 bases each). V gave up 5 bases and J gave up 0 bases, with 12 bases separating them. This CDR3 comprises 15 residues. CDR3 sequence: CASSRGPHSTDTQYF. CDR3 nucleotide sequence: TGTGCCAGCAGTCGGGGGCCTCATAGCACAGATACGCAGTATTTT.

This clonotype has at least ten counts. The chain carries TRBV12-3 or TRBV12-4 and TRBJ1-1, with D hard to call. V was pared by 8 bases and J by 4 bases, with 17 bases between. The CDR3 has 14 residues. This chain's CDR3 is CASQKDLRGTEAFF. CDR3 nucleotide sequence: TGTGCCAGCCAAAAGGACCTTCGAGGCACTGAAGCTTTCTTT.

This clonotype was observed many times. As DNA, the CDR3 is TGTGCCAGCAGTTTGGGGGGCCGGCAGCCCCAGCATTTT. Amino acids: CASSLGGRQPQHF. The rearrangement uses TRBV27 and TRBJ1-5, with D maybe TRBD1 (6 bases). Germline loops: CDR1 MNHEY, CDR2 SMNVEV (reference sequence). The germline V and J ends were trimmed by 3 bases and 7 bases, with 10 bases remaining between them. This CDR3 has 13 residues.

About this clonotype: This clone may be a read error of a much larger clone one base away. Lacking the conserved final phenylalanine or tryptophan, this CDR3 likely reflects a read error. This chain joins TRBV14 and TRBJ2-3, with 10 nucleotides matching TRBD2. The CDR3 runs 18 residues. Germline CDR1 SGHDN, CDR2 FVKESK. With V trimmed by 1 base and J by 4 bases, 11 bases remained unmatched. Here the CDR3 reads CASSQGSRLAGASDTQYY. The CDR3 coding sequence is TGTGCCAGCAGCCAAGGTTCAAGGCTAGCGGGGGCTTCAGATACGCAGTATTAT.

This clonotype was seen ten or more times. The chain carries TRBV10-3 and TRBJ1-1; D possibly corresponds to TRBD1 (5 bases). The CDR3 contains 12 residues. CDR1 and CDR2 (germline): ENHRY, SYGVKD. V was clipped by 8 bases and J by 5 bases, with 12 bases between them. The CDR3 DNA is TGTGCCATCTGGGACGCTCAGACTGAAGCTTTCTTT. It translates to CAIWDAQTEAFF.

V and J are TRBV29-1 and TRBJ2-5, with 15 bases lining up with TRBD2. Germline CDR1 reads SQVTM; CDR2 reads ANQGSEA. The CDR3 has 18 residues. The trim removed 7 bases at V and 1 base at J, leaving 13 bases unmatched. The CDR3 DNA sequence: TGCAGCGCCTCTAGGACTAGCGGGGGGGAAGGATTCCAAGAGACCCAGTACTTC. Amino acids: CSASRTSGGEGFQETQYF.

This clonotype was observed at least ten times. The chain employs TRBV6-1 and TRBJ1-2; weak D call: TRBD1 (6 bases). Between the trimmed V and J ends, which lost 3 bases and 4 bases, there was a span of 12 bases. The CDR3 loop spans 14 amino acids. Per germline, CDR1 MNHNS and CDR2 SASEGT. The CDR3 DNA is TGTGCCAGCAGTGAGAACAGGGAGGTCTATGGCTACACCTTC. Amino acid sequence: CASSENREVYGYTF.

This clonotype was recorded at least ten times. The genes are TRBV11-1 and TRBJ2-6; 9 bases are a match to TRBD1. Trimming at V came to 2 bases and at J to 4 bases, leaving 9 bases not matched to a gene. CDR3 length: 18 amino acids. CDR1 is SGHAT, CDR2 FQDESV, per germline (reference sequence). The CDR3 sequence: CASSLMTGGPSGANVLTF. For the CDR3, the DNA is TGTGCCAGCAGCTTAATGACAGGGGGTCCTTCCGGGGCCAACGTCCTGACTTTC.

Regarding this clonotype: A much larger clone differs by one base, so this may be a read error. The rearrangement uses TRBV12-3 or TRBV12-4 and TRBJ2-6; 8 nucleotides line up with TRBD2. The length of the CDR3 is 18 residues. The CDR3 DNA reads TGTGCCATCAGTTTAAGGGGTAGCGGGGCCCCTGGGGCCAACGTCCTGACTTTC. The encoded protein is CAISLRGSGAPGANVLTF.

This clonotype was picked up many times. The chain has TRBV20-1 and TRBJ2-7; TRBD2 might be the D (6 bases). CDR3 size: 16 residues. V lost 2 bases, J lost 0 bases, and 17 bases lay in between. Per germline, CDR1 DFQATT and CDR2 SNEGSKA (reference sequence). The CDR3 loop reads CSARHVASERSYEQYF. The DNA for the CDR3 is TGCAGTGCTAGACATGTGGCTAGCGAACGCTCCTACGAGCAGTACTTC.